The clone carrying this T cell receptor beta chain was counted only a few times. Antigen specificity is unknown. This sample was taken from a study of response to subunit inactivated influenza vaccine. The study's findings and limits: The study's authors posited that every seasonal influenza vaccination enlists few new T cells.

TCRdb processed the RT-PCR reads anew with MiXCR; each CDR3 protein has one entry. The profile shows more than 600,000 distinct CDR3 sequences, approximately 17% of them singletons. This CDR3 spans 15 amino acids. With 2 bases removed from V and 5 bases from J, the gap between germline ends came to 15 bases. Germline CDR1 reads MNHEY; CDR2 reads SVGAGI. Sequenced here: PBMCs from blood, sampled more than 4 days after vaccination. The clonotype was recovered from a man aged 50-60 years who received an inactivated influenza vaccine. The chain couples TRBV6-5 to TRBJ1-2, with D tentatively TRBD1 (5 bases). This CDR3 is CASSYDGTPTYGYTF. The CDR3 bases are TGTGCCAGCAGTTACGACGGGACTCCCACTTATGGCTACACCTTC.